These T cell receptor beta chains were read from a single sample in a study of cytomegalovirus exposure and HLA in healthy donors. This table comes from immunoSEQ multiplex PCR, and its TCRdb copy is limited to in-frame clones, with some not included. The data hold about 200,000 clones, with approximately 77% observed a single time. Sample: PBMCs. The receptors shown here come from a man aged 40-55 years in good health and CMV-seropositive. Both conserved end residues are part of each CDR3. A D gene is named only where the DNA matches it firmly. Clone size is not always given. Where it is, it says once, few, many or a class for expanded clones.

cdr3_aa cdr3_nt clone_size j_call d_call v_call
CASSLGFGGNYEQYF TGTGCCAGCAGCTTAGGGTTCGGGGGGAATTACGAGCAGTACTTC - TRBJ2-7 TRBD2 TRBV7-8
CASRDRVGETQYF TGTGCCAGCCGGGACAGGGTTGGAGAGACCCAGTACTTC - TRBJ2-5 TRBD1 TRBV19
CASKSDRTNYGYTF TGTGCCAGCAAATCGGACAGGACTAACTATGGCTACACCTTC - TRBJ1-2 TRBD1 TRBV2
CASSPPLTGFGETQYF TGTGCCAGCAGTCCTCCCCTTACAGGGTTCGGAGAGACCCAGTACTTC once TRBJ2-5 - TRBV28
CASSPSLGQSTDTQYF TGTGCCAGCAGCCCCAGTCTTGGTCAGAGCACAGATACGCAGTATTTT once TRBJ2-3 - TRBV9
CASSPGGAGAFF TGTGCCAGCAGCCCCGGGGGGGCGGGAGCTTTCTTT - TRBJ1-1 - TRBV5-4
CACSSGTSGYEQYF TGTGCCTGCAGTTCTGGGACTAGCGGCTACGAGCAGTACTTC - TRBJ2-7 TRBD2 TRBV30
CASGYRDYEQYF TGTGCTAGTGGGTACCGGGACTACGAGCAGTACTTC - TRBJ2-7 - TRBV12-5
CSVVDRVGTEAFF TGCAGCGTCGTTGACAGGGTTGGCACTGAAGCTTTCTTT few TRBJ1-1 TRBD1 TRBV29-1
CASSEFGQPLISQPQHF TGTGCCAGCAGTGAATTCGGACAGCCCCTAATCAGTCAGCCCCAGCATTTT - TRBJ1-5 - TRBV6-1
CASSSSPGQGYTQYF TGTGCCAGCAGCTCATCCCCGGGACAGGGGTATACGCAGTATTTT - TRBJ2-3 TRBD1 TRBV7-2
CASSQGLAGGREQYF TGTGCCAGCAGCCAGGGACTAGCGGGAGGTCGCGAGCAGTACTTC - TRBJ2-7 TRBD2 TRBV11-3
CAISEDILNTEAFF TGTGCCATCAGTGAAGACATACTGAACACTGAAGCTTTCTTT - TRBJ1-1 - TRBV10-3
CASSYSSDRTYEQYF TGTGCCAGCAGTTACAGCTCCGACAGAACCTACGAGCAGTACTTC - TRBJ2-7 - TRBV6-5
CASSLGLTGETDTQYF TGTGCCAGCAGCTTAGGGCTAACGGGAGAGACAGATACGCAGTATTTT - TRBJ2-3 - TRBV7-9
CASSSIAGGADTQYF TGTGCCAGCAGCTCTATAGCGGGGGGCGCAGATACGCAGTATTTT - TRBJ2-3 TRBD2 TRBV11-2
CASSFRGGHSTDTQYF TGTGCCAGCAGCTTTCGGGGGGGCCACAGCACAGATACGCAGTATTTT - TRBJ2-3 TRBD2 TRBV9
CASSYVGGSSYNEQFF TGTGCCAGCAGCTATGTTGGGGGCAGCTCCTACAATGAGCAGTTCTTC - TRBJ2-1 - TRBV13
CASSLRSSPINEQFF TGTGCCAGCAGTTTACGGTCTAGCCCAATCAATGAGCAGTTCTTC - TRBJ2-1 - TRBV28
CASSQGLAGDGRTDTQYF TGCGCCAGCAGCCAAGGACTAGCGGGAGACGGGCGCACAGATACGCAGTATTTT - TRBJ2-3 TRBD2 TRBV4-1
CASSIQTGFYEQYF TGTGCCAGCAGTATCCAGACAGGGTTCTACGAGCAGTACTTC - TRBJ2-7 TRBD1 TRBV27
CSSSTSIHEQYF TGTTCCAGCAGCACCAGTATCCACGAGCAGTACTTC - TRBJ2-7 - TRBV7-9
CASSLAGTSDTQYF TGCGCCAGCAGCTTGGCCGGGACTTCAGATACGCAGTATTTT - TRBJ2-3 - TRBV5-1
CASSVRDRGFSTIYF TGTGCCAGCAGTGTCCGGGACAGGGGGTTTAGCACCATATATTTT - TRBJ1-3 TRBD1 TRBV2
CASKGTGGITGELFF TGTGCCAGTAAAGGGACAGGGGGAATCACCGGGGAGCTGTTTTTT - TRBJ2-2 TRBD1 TRBV19
CASSPSRQGRYTEAFF TGTGCCAGCAGCCCCTCACGACAGGGGAGGTACACTGAAGCTTTCTTT - TRBJ1-1 TRBD1 TRBV5-4
CASSSSSGLSYNSPLHF TGTGCCAGCAGCTCAAGCTCGGGTCTCTCCTATAATTCACCCCTCCACTTT - TRBJ1-6 - TRBV13
CASSTGTENNEQFF TGTGCCAGTAGTACCGGGACAGAGAACAATGAGCAGTTCTTC - TRBJ2-1 TRBD1 TRBV19
CASSLVGGSGGDEQFF TGTGCCAGCAGCTTAGTAGGGGGCTCCGGGGGGGATGAGCAGTTCTTC - TRBJ2-1 - TRBV7-3
CVSSEARAPGDNSPLHF TGTGTCAGCAGTGAAGCGCGGGCCCCTGGGGATAATTCACCCCTCCACTTT - TRBJ1-6 - TRBV6-1
CASSPSWRGGLQETQYF TGTGCCAGCAGCCCGTCCTGGCGGGGGGGCCTCCAAGAGACCCAGTACTTC - TRBJ2-5 TRBD2 TRBV13
CASSLVGRGTSSYEQYF TGTGCCAGCAGCTTAGTGGGGAGGGGGACTTCCTCCTACGAGCAGTACTTC - TRBJ2-7 - TRBV7-2
CASTVREINQPQHF TGTGCCAGCACCGTGCGGGAGATCAATCAGCCCCAGCATTTT few TRBJ1-5 - TRBV6-6
CASSVGGTAYEQYF TGTGCCAGCAGCGTAGGGGGCACAGCCTACGAGCAGTACTTC - TRBJ2-7 - TRBV9
CATGRIQGFNQPQHF TGTGCCACGGGAAGGATACAGGGTTTCAATCAGCCCCAGCATTTT - TRBJ1-5 - TRBV28
CASSLDYESLYEQYF TGTGCCAGCAGTTTAGACTATGAGTCCCTCTACGAGCAGTACTTC once TRBJ2-7 - TRBV27
CASSLSGRETDTQYF TGCGCCAGCAGCTTAAGCGGGAGAGAGACAGATACGCAGTATTTT few TRBJ2-3 TRBD2 TRBV5-1
CAWRPLAGGTQYF TGTGCCTGGAGACCACTAGCGGGAGGGACCCAGTACTTC - TRBJ2-5 TRBD2 TRBV30
CASSPPGLAGTQYF TGTGCCAGCTCACCACCGGGACTAGCGGGGACCCAGTACTTC - TRBJ2-5 TRBD2 TRBV18
CASIPGDENTGELFF TGTGCCAGCATCCCAGGGGACGAGAACACCGGGGAGCTGTTTTTT - TRBJ2-2 - TRBV28
CATSMDRGRKTQYF TGTGCCACCAGCATGGACAGGGGCAGGAAGACCCAGTACTTC - TRBJ2-5 TRBD1 TRBV15